The T cell receptor (beta chain) described here comes from a study of response to subunit inactivated influenza vaccine. Germline V gene data show CDR1 as SGHAT and CDR2 as FQNNGV. The CDR3 spans 16 residues. The V gene lost 6 bases and the J gene lost 2 bases, with 18 bases spanning the gap. MiXCR, applied by TCRdb to the RT-PCR reads, yields one record per CDR3 protein. The table lists 650,000 to 700,000 distinct CDR3 sequences, 15% to 17% of them singletons. This clonotype was seen a few times. The material was PBMCs from blood, obtained about 13 days after vaccination. This clonotype originated in a man between 45 and 60 years old who received an inactivated influenza vaccine. V is TRBV11-2 and J is TRBJ2-3, with D perhaps given as TRBD1 or TRBD2 (6 bases each). The CDR3 sequence: CASSYPGGRITDTQYF. The CDR3 DNA sequence: TGTGCCAGCAGTTACCCCGGGGGCAGAATCACAGATACGCAGTATTTT. The full variable domain, completed using reference TRBV11-2 and TRBJ2-3, is EAGVAQSPRYKIIEKRQSVAFWCNPISGHATLYWYQQILGQGPKLLIQFQNNGVVDDSQLPKDRFSAERLKGVDSTLKIQPAKLEDSAVYLCASSYPGGRITDTQYFGPGTRLTVL.